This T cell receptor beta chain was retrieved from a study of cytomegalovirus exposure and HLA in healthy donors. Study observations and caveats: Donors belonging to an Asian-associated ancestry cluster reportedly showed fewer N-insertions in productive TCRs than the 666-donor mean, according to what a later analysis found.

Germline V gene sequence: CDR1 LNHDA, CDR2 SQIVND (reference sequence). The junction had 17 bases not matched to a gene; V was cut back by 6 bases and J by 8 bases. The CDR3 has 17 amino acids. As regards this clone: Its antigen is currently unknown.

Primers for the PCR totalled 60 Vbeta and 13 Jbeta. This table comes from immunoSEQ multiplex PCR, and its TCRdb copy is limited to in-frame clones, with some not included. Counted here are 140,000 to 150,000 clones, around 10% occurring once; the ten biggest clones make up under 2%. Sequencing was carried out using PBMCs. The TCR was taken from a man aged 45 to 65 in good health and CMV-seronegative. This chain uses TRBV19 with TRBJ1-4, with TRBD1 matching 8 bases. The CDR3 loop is CASSIPPSDRVGEKLFF. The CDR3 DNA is TGTGCCAGTAGCATACCGCCTTCGGACAGGGTAGGGGAAAAACTGTTTTTT.